The T cell receptor beta chain described here comes from a study of blood T cell repertoires in COVID-19. Turning to the study itself: From the United States, Italy and Spain came samples of acute and convalescent COVID-19. Sources were T cells, B-cell-depleted T cells, or PBMCs; the material itself was cDNA or gDNA.

As handled by the study authors: Amplifying reference gene primers gave estimates of nucleated cell counts. Generated by immunoSEQ multiplex PCR, the TCRdb table keeps only in-frame clones and is missing some. D and trimming were read from the DNA, whereas the V and J calls and clone size are those reported in that table. The table records approximately 250,000 clones, roughly 82% of them present only once. The germline gives CDR1 MNHEY, CDR2 SVGEGT. V lost 4 bases, J lost 3 bases, and 16 bases lay in between. The CDR3 has 15 residues. The chain carries TRBV6-2 or TRBV6-3 and TRBJ2-7, with D possibly being TRBD1 (5 bases). The receptor's source is a woman between 35 and 50 years old who had recovered from COVID-19. Sequencing used peripheral blood. The chain's CDR3 is CASSSIGGHDYEQYF. In DNA form, the CDR3 reads TGTGCCAGCAGTTCCATTGGTGGACACGACTACGAGCAGTACTTC.